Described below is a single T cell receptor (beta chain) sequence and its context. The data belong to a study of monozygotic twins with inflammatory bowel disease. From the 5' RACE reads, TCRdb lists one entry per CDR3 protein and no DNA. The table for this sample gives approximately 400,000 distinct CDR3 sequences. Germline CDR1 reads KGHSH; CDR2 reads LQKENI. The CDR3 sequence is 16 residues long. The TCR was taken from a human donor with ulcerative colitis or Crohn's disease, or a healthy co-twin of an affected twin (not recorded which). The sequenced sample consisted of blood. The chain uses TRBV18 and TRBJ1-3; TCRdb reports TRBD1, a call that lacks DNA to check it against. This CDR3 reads CASSPETGSSGNTIYF.